A selection of T cell receptor beta chains follows, all from one sample in a study of CD8+CD57+ T cells in acquired aplastic anemia. TCRdb re-called the reads with MiXCR, one entry per CDR3 protein. The sample shows about 170,000 distinct CDR3 sequences, roughly 40% of them seen only once. Sequencing used sorted CD4+, CD8+, or CD8+CD57+ T cells (not recorded which) from PBMCs. Receptors originate from a human donor in good health. CDR3s include the opening cysteine and the closing phenylalanine or tryptophan. Fields, in order: V gene, J gene, D gene, clone size, CDR3 DNA, CDR3 protein. A D gene is named only where the DNA matches it firmly. Not all rows give a size; the values are once, few, many and, for expanded clones, a class.

V: TRBV12-3/TRBV12-4
J: TRBJ2-7
D: TRBD2
size: NA
DNA: TGTGCCAGCAGTGAGCGACTAGCGGGAGCCTACGAGCAGTACTTC
CDR3: CASSERLAGAYEQYF

V: TRBV7-3
J: TRBJ1-6
D: NA
size: many
DNA: TGTGCCAGCAGCTCTGAGGGGGGGCCTCATTCACCCCTCCACTTT
CDR3: CASSSEGGPHSPLHF

V: TRBV10-3
J: TRBJ2-7
D: NA
size: NA
DNA: TGTGCCATTGGGACAAGCCCCTACGAGCAGTACTTC
CDR3: CAIGTSPYEQYF

V: TRBV4-1
J: TRBJ2-1
D: NA
size: NA
DNA: TGCGCCAGCAAAGAGACAAACCTTTACAATGAGCAGTTCTTC
CDR3: CASKETNLYNEQFF

V: TRBV10-1
J: TRBJ2-1
D: NA
size: many
DNA: TGCGCCAGCAGTGGCCCTAGGTCGGGCTCCTACAATGAGCAGTTCTTC
CDR3: CASSGPRSGSYNEQFF

V: TRBV19
J: TRBJ1-6
D: TRBD1
size: NA
DNA: TGTGCCAGTAGCGACAGGGGATCCTATAATTCACCCCTCCACTTT
CDR3: CASSDRGSYNSPLHF

V: TRBV24-1
J: TRBJ2-3
D: TRBD2
size: many
DNA: TGTGCCACCAGTGGCACAGCGGGAATTACGCAGTATTTT
CDR3: CATSGTAGITQYF

V: TRBV10-3
J: TRBJ2-5
D: TRBD2
size: NA
DNA: TGTGCCATCCGCGGCCAGGCCGCGGGGGAGACCCAGTGCTTC
CDR3: CAIRGQAAGETQCF

V: TRBV25-1
J: TRBJ2-3
D: TRBD2
size: many
DNA: TGTGCCAGCAGTGAAAGACTAGCGGGGGGTCTCGGTACGCAGTATTTT
CDR3: CASSERLAGGLGTQYF

V: TRBV24-1
J: TRBJ2-1
D: NA
size: many
DNA: TGTGCCACCAGTGAGCTGGCCAGCCGTCATGAGCAGTTCTTC
CDR3: CATSELASRHEQFF

V: TRBV19
J: TRBJ1-5
D: NA
size: many
DNA: TGTGCCAGTAAGGGCGCGAGCAATCAGCCCCAGCATTTT
CDR3: CASKGASNQPQHF

V: TRBV9
J: TRBJ2-7
D: NA
size: NA
DNA: TGTGCCAGCAGCGGGGGTAACCCTCGTTACGAGCAGTACTTC
CDR3: CASSGGNPRYEQYF

V: TRBV6-5
J: TRBJ1-1
D: NA
size: few
DNA: TGTGCCAGCAGTTACCCGCGCAGGCGGACTGAAGCTTTCTTT
CDR3: CASSYPRRRTEAFF

V: TRBV15
J: TRBJ1-3
D: NA
size: NA
DNA: TGTGCCACCAGCAGAGATCGAGTTGAACCCACCATATATTTT
CDR3: CATSRDRVEPTIYF

V: TRBV27
J: TRBJ2-7
D: NA
size: few
DNA: TGTGCCAGCAGTTTATCGCCAGCTGCCTACGAGCAGTACTTC
CDR3: CASSLSPAAYEQYF

V: TRBV25-1
J: TRBJ2-1
D: TRBD2
size: NA
DNA: TGTGCCTGGAATCTATTAGCGGGGTACAGTGAGCAGTTCTTC
CDR3: CAWNLLAGYSEQFF

V: TRBV29-1
J: TRBJ1-2
D: TRBD1
size: NA
DNA: TGCAGCGTGGGGGACAGAGCAAATGGCTACACCTTC
CDR3: CSVGDRANGYTF

V: TRBV10-1
J: TRBJ2-7
D: NA
size: few
DNA: TGCGCCAGCTCAAACAGGGTTGGGGAGCAGTACTTC
CDR3: CASSNRVGEQYF

V: TRBV19
J: TRBJ2-7
D: TRBD2
size: few
DNA: TGTGCCAGTAGTCTCCGACTTAGGGAGGGATACGAGCAGTACTTC
CDR3: CASSLRLREGYEQYF

V: TRBV6-1
J: TRBJ2-3
D: NA
size: NA
DNA: TGTGCCAGCAGTCCCGAGGGACACCCGGTTTCTAGCACAGATACGCAGTATTTT
CDR3: CASSPEGHPVSSTDTQYF

V: TRBV18
J: TRBJ1-3
D: NA
size: NA
DNA: TGTGCCAGCTCACCGGGCCAAAGCGGAAACACCATATATTTT
CDR3: CASSPGQSGNTIYF

V: TRBV7-2
J: TRBJ2-5
D: NA
size: NA
DNA: TGTGCCAGCAGCTTGGGGGGAGGTCTATCTTATCAGCCCCAGTACTTC
CDR3: CASSLGGGLSYQPQYF

V: TRBV27
J: TRBJ2-1
D: NA
size: few
DNA: TGTGCCAGCAGTTTGCTCACGCGGGGCGAGCAGTTCTTC
CDR3: CASSLLTRGEQFF

V: TRBV7-9
J: TRBJ2-2
D: TRBD2
size: many
DNA: TGTGCCAGCACCCCTTCGGGGGGGAACACCGGGGAGCTGTTTTTT
CDR3: CASTPSGGNTGELFF

V: TRBV7-9
J: TRBJ2-7
D: NA
size: many
DNA: TGTGCCAGCAGCTTAGGGGGCCCCTACGAGCAGTACTTC
CDR3: CASSLGGPYEQYF

V: TRBV12-3/TRBV12-4
J: TRBJ2-1
D: NA
size: many
DNA: TGTGCCAGCAGCACTTGGCATGACTCCTACAATGAGCAGTTCTTC
CDR3: CASSTWHDSYNEQFF

V: TRBV15
J: TRBJ1-5
D: TRBD1
size: once
DNA: TGTGCCACCAGCTTCCGACAGGGGGGGAGCAATCAGCCCCAGCATTTT
CDR3: CATSFRQGGSNQPQHF

V: TRBV7-2
J: TRBJ2-7
D: NA
size: NA
DNA: TGTGCCAGCAGCTTGAAAGCTTACGAGCAGTACTTC
CDR3: CASSLKAYEQYF

V: TRBV20-1
J: TRBJ1-6
D: TRBD1
size: NA
DNA: TGCAGTGTCTCCGGGACAGGATATTCACCCCTCCACTTT
CDR3: CSVSGTGYSPLHF

V: TRBV6-6
J: TRBJ1-4
D: NA
size: NA
DNA: TGTGCCAGCAGTTACGAAACAGGGTCAACTAATGAAAAACTGTTTTTT
CDR3: CASSYETGSTNEKLFF

V: TRBV10-1
J: TRBJ2-7
D: TRBD1
size: NA
DNA: TGCGCCAGCAGTCGCACGAGGACAGGGGGCTACGAGCAGTACTTC
CDR3: CASSRTRTGGYEQYF

V: TRBV7-9
J: TRBJ1-5
D: NA
size: medium-sized
DNA: TGTGCCAGCAGCTCCTCCCCCCAGCCCCAGCATTTT
CDR3: CASSSSPQPQHF

V: TRBV6-1
J: TRBJ2-4
D: TRBD1
size: once
DNA: TGTGCCAGCACCTTACAGGGGACAGTCTACTTC
CDR3: CASTLQGTVYF

V: TRBV2
J: TRBJ2-3
D: NA
size: NA
DNA: TGTGCCAGCAGTGGGGGACAAGCGGAAGATACGCAGTATTTT
CDR3: CASSGGQAEDTQYF

V: TRBV10-3
J: TRBJ2-1
D: NA
size: NA
DNA: TGTGCCTCCGAGGATACCACCTACAATGAGCAGTTCTTC
CDR3: CASEDTTYNEQFF

V: TRBV15
J: TRBJ2-7
D: TRBD1
size: NA
DNA: TGTGCCACCAGCAGAGATCGATTGACAGGGCCCTACGAGCAGTACTTC
CDR3: CATSRDRLTGPYEQYF

V: TRBV10-3
J: TRBJ2-7
D: NA
size: many
DNA: TGTGCCATCAGTGCCGTGCAGGGCAGCTACGAGCAGTACTTC
CDR3: CAISAVQGSYEQYF

V: TRBV6-5
J: TRBJ1-6
D: NA
size: many
DNA: TGTGCCAGCAGTTCCCGGGACCGCGTGGCAGGGGCTTCACCCCTCCACTTT
CDR3: CASSSRDRVAGASPLHF

V: TRBV29-1
J: TRBJ2-5
D: NA
size: NA
DNA: TGCAGCGTACGACCAGGGTGGCAAGGGACCCAGTACTTC
CDR3: CSVRPGWQGTQYF

V: TRBV10-2
J: TRBJ2-1
D: TRBD2
size: NA
DNA: TGCGCCAGCAGGCTCGGGACTAGCGGGCACAATGAGCAGTTCTTC
CDR3: CASRLGTSGHNEQFF

V: TRBV4-1
J: TRBJ1-3
D: NA
size: many
DNA: TGCGCCAGCAGCCAAGCGGAGGGCTTCCCACTTCATTTT
CDR3: CASSQAEGFPLHF

V: TRBV24-1
J: TRBJ2-2
D: TRBD1
size: NA
DNA: TGTGCCAGCAGTTGGACAGGGGCGAACACCGGGGAGCTGTTTTTT
CDR3: CASSWTGANTGELFF

V: TRBV19
J: TRBJ2-4
D: TRBD1
size: NA
DNA: TGTGCCAGTAGTACGGGGACAGGGCTAGCCGAAAACATTCAGTACTTC
CDR3: CASSTGTGLAENIQYF

V: TRBV19
J: TRBJ1-6
D: TRBD1
size: NA
DNA: TGTGCCAGTAGAACCGGGACAGGGAATTCACCCCTCCACTTT
CDR3: CASRTGTGNSPLHF

V: TRBV30
J: TRBJ2-1
D: TRBD2
size: few
DNA: TGTGCCTCCCCGGGACTAGCGGGAGCGGGTGAGCAGTTCTTC
CDR3: CASPGLAGAGEQFF

V: TRBV9
J: TRBJ2-3
D: NA
size: NA
DNA: TGTGCCAGCAGCTTAAGAACAGATACGCAGTATTTT
CDR3: CASSLRTDTQYF

V: TRBV2
J: TRBJ2-7
D: NA
size: NA
DNA: TGCGCCAGCAGTGCAGGGTACGGGCAGTACTTC
CDR3: CASSAGYGQYF

V: TRBV20-1
J: TRBJ1-3
D: TRBD1
size: NA
DNA: TGCAGTGCTAGACGGACAGGGAGCTTAGGTGGAAACACCATATATTTC
CDR3: CSARRTGSLGGNTIYF

V: TRBV10-3
J: TRBJ2-2
D: NA
size: many
DNA: TGTGCCATCAGTGAGTCCGGTACTAGCACCGGGGAGCTGTTTTTT
CDR3: CAISESGTSTGELFF

V: TRBV20-1
J: TRBJ2-2
D: NA
size: many
DNA: TGCAGTGCTAGGTACGCGAACACCGGGGAGCTGTTTTTT
CDR3: CSARYANTGELFF

V: TRBV20-1
J: TRBJ2-1
D: TRBD1
size: many
DNA: TGCAGTGCTCGAACGAGAGGGACAGGCTCGGTAGGGTCCTACAATGAGCAGTTCTTC
CDR3: CSARTRGTGSVGSYNEQFF

V: TRBV7-2
J: TRBJ1-5
D: TRBD1
size: many
DNA: TGTGCCAGCAGCTTCCAGGGGGACCAGCCCCAGCATTTT
CDR3: CASSFQGDQPQHF

V: TRBV4-2
J: TRBJ2-7
D: TRBD1
size: many
DNA: TGTGCCAGCAGCCAACAGGGGGAGTCCTACGAGCAGTACTTC
CDR3: CASSQQGESYEQYF

V: TRBV2
J: TRBJ1-1
D: NA
size: NA
DNA: TGTGCCAGCAGGGGGGGGCCCGGACAGAGGAACACTGAAGCTTTCTTT
CDR3: CASRGGPGQRNTEAFF